The TCR beta chain described here comes from a study of a mutant IDH1 vaccine in newly diagnosed glioma (dated by TCRdb to 2020 to 2022). For context, the study as a whole: Of the 25 to 40 patients who were treated, around 60% were male and 37.5% were female, and the mean age was around 40 years. Longitudinal TCRB deep sequencing was performed for about two dozen treated patients wherever samples were available for exploratory analyses. Peripheral blood was drawn at six visits: V03 (baseline), V05, V07, V10, V12 and V13. Prior to enrollment, standard therapy consisting of radiotherapy alone, temozolomide alone, or radiochemotherapy with temozolomide had been administered to patients, with the combination being received by most patients.

Broader findings and caveats from the paper: The authors stated that sample limitations prevented analyses of patient blood samples from being reproduced. Selection of PBMC samples for TCRB deep sequencing was based on availability. Immune responses induced by the vaccine were seen in roughly 95% of patients across multiple MHC alleles. Pseudoprogression appeared unrelated to alterations in the top peripheral T cell clonotypes detected by TCRB sequencing.

The sample's time point, from its label and the paper: baseline, week 1 (first vaccination visit). The treatment or condition label here, explained by the study, means: pre-vaccination baseline after standard-of-care therapy. Newly diagnosed WHO grade 3 or 4 IDH1-mutant astrocytomas showing loss of nuclear ATRX were present in the donors. The samples were drawn from NOA16, a multicentre, single-arm, open-label phase I trial in Germany that tested a mutant IDH1 peptide vaccine in humans for the first time. Visit V03 blood draws served as the baseline sample for immunogenicity testing. The DNeasy Blood and Tissue Kit was used to extract genomic DNA from EDTA blood for TCRB sequencing. Regarding this clone: Its binding antigen is unknown. Base-call qualities are not available, and no considerably larger clone is one nucleotide away.

The library was generated by the immunoSEQ multiplex PCR assay. Rearranged TCR beta chain sequences were amplified with the hsTCRB Kit following the manufacturer's protocol. Sequencing of TCRB libraries was carried out on an Illumina MiSeq. The published analysis was carried out like this. Demultiplexing, trimming and gene mapping were performed with the kit vendor's proprietary platform. Held by TCRdb, this immuneACCESS table contains in-frame sequences only and omits some clones. Under half of the omission traces to an unresolved V gene where checked; the cause of the rest is unknown. Clone size and V and J calls were adopted from that table, with D and trimming inferred from the DNA. The table for this sample lists about 24,000 clones; 90% to 95% of them were counted only once. Approximately 10% of the sample rests with the top ten. The CDR3 runs 17 residues from the cysteine to the phenylalanine. The entry retains the CDR3 DNA only, 51 bases that are in frame from base 1. The junction shows trimming of 3 bases on V and 2 bases on J, and the gene matches do not reach 13 bases of it. Looking up the germline V gene yields CDR1 ENHRY and CDR2 SYGVKD.

In this chain, TRBV10-3 is recombined with TRBJ2-7; 7 nucleotides in the junction match TRBD2. The specimen was PBMCs, collected from a glioma patient treated with radiotherapy, temozolomide or both. The sequence derives from a man aged 25-45 years with glioma. The DNA sequence is given as TGTGCCATCAGTGACCCTTTTCAGTCTAGCGGACCCTACGAGCAGTACTTC. Its protein is CAISDPFQSSGPYEQYF.